This TCR beta chain derives from a study of regulatory T cells in long-lasting Graves disease. This clonotype has only a few counts. The antigen is not known. Time point here: persistent/refractory GD, antithyroid drugs over 5 years with positive TRAb. Isolated PBMC RNA provided the starting material for the TCR library. Enrollment of patients was through an endocrinology department in Xi'an, China. According to the study, TCR beta libraries were built with iRepertoire HTBI primers and CDR3-region Arm-PCR. Original analysis: In the combined samples, roughly 60 TRBV and fewer than 15 TRBJ segments were identified. In TCRdb, the multiplex PCR reads were re-called with MiXCR into one record per CDR3 protein. The V and J calls reflect TCRdb's pipeline rather than the authors' work. This sample yields hundreds of thousands of distinct CDR3 sequences, of which 20% are seen a single time; over 7.5% belongs to the top ten.

The CDR3 extends over 16 amino acids. Between the trimmed V and J ends, which lost 4 bases and 3 bases, there was a span of 16 bases. Germline V lookup: CDR1 MNHEY, CDR2 SVGEGT. Overall study findings and caveats: Among samples with persistent disease, TRBV28, TRBJ1-2 and TRBJ2-5 were favored. Authors noted too few samples as a limitation.

The TCR comes from a female donor with Graves disease. The V and J genes are TRBV6-2 or TRBV6-3 and TRBJ1-5, with D perhaps TRBD1 (6 bases). Sequenced material: peripheral blood mononuclear cells (PBMCs), taken when the disease was refractory, from a patient treated with antithyroid drugs. DNA for the CDR3: TGTGCCAGCAGTTCCTTGACAGGCCCCCTCAATCAGCCCCAGCATTTT. Translating it yields CASSSLTGPLNQPQHF.